Shown below are 23 T cell receptor beta chains from a single sample sequenced in a study of T cells after yellow fever vaccination. TCRdb called the 5' RACE reads again in MiXCR, with one record for every CDR3 protein. The profile covers around 120,000 distinct CDR3 sequences, with around 15% appearing a single time and 43% taken by the ten largest. Sequenced material: CD8+ T cells sorted from PBMCs, taken 5 days after the yellow fever booster vaccination. These receptors were collected from a man between 18 and 29 years old who received the YFV17D yellow fever vaccine.

The table lists this clonotype with a few counts. The J gene is TRBJ1-1, the V gene TRBV5-5, with 8 bases aligning to TRBD1. V shed 3 bases and J 0 bases; nucleotides not matched to a gene: 4. Germline CDR1 and CDR2: SGHKS and YYEKEE (reference sequence). The CDR3 is 15 amino acids. The CDR3 protein is CASSYSGGVNTEAFF. The CDR3 DNA reads TGTGCCAGCAGCTATTCAGGGGGCGTGAACACTGAAGCTTTCTTT.

This chain links TRBV4-1 with TRBJ2-5, with 7 bases lining up with TRBD1. Per the germline V gene, CDR1 is MGHRA and CDR2 is YSYEKL. There are 15 residues in the CDR3. V shed 1 base, J shed 4 bases, and the junction held 6 bases outside the gene matches. The chain's CDR3 is CASSQVWGQSETQYF. In DNA form, the CDR3 reads TGCGCCAGCAGCCAAGTCTGGGGACAGTCAGAGACCCAGTACTTC.

This rearrangement joins TRBV4-1 to TRBJ2-5; 9 bases map to TRBD1. The CDR3 is made up of 16 amino acids. The ends lost 0 bases at V and 4 bases at J; junction bases unmatched: 6. In germline, CDR1 is MGHRA, CDR2 YSYEKL. The CDR3 here is CASSQELQGARETQYF. Here the CDR3 DNA reads TGCGCCAGCAGCCAAGAGTTACAGGGGGCAAGAGAGACCCAGTACTTC.

This clonotype was recorded a few times. The genes are TRBV20-1 and TRBJ1-6; 7 bases line up with TRBD1. Per germline, CDR1 DFQATT and CDR2 SNEGSKA (reference sequence). This CDR3 is 15 amino acids long. V shed 6 bases and J 7 bases; nucleotides not matched to a gene: 12. In nucleotides, the CDR3 is TGCAGTGCCCAGGCTACCGGGACAGAAAATTCACCCCTCCACTTT. It is translated as CSAQATGTENSPLHF.

This clonotype was seen ten or more times. The chain recombines TRBV4-1 with TRBJ2-1, with D possibly matching TRBD1 (6 bases). V was shortened by 6 bases and J by 14 bases, with 20 bases between the two germline ends. From germline, CDR1 is MGHRA and CDR2 YSYEKL. This CDR3 spans 13 amino acids. As DNA, the CDR3 is TGCGCCAGCAGACCACAATTCCGGGACATCAAGTTCTTC. Amino acids: CASRPQFRDIKFF.

The chain has TRBV4-1 and TRBJ2-7; D is perhaps TRBD2 (5 bases). V was trimmed by 4 bases and J by 7 bases, leaving 23 bases between them. The CDR3 loop spans 16 amino acids. Per germline, CDR1 MGHRA and CDR2 YSYEKL. This chain's CDR3 is CASSLNLRDPPWEQYV. The CDR3 DNA is TGCGCCAGCAGCCTCAATCTCCGGGATCCCCCGTGGGAGCAGTACGTC.

The chain links TRBV30 to TRBJ1-5, with 8 bases that match TRBD1. The length of the CDR3 is 13 residues. Germline CDR1 is GTSNPN and CDR2 is SVGIG (reference sequence). With 4 bases clipped from V and 3 bases from J, the junction kept 2 bases outside the gene matches. CDR3 amino acids: CAWTTGANQPQHF. The CDR3 DNA is TGTGCCTGGACGACAGGGGCCAATCAGCCCCAGCATTTT. The whole variable domain, filled in from reference TRBV30 and TRBJ1-5, reads SQTIHQWPATLVQPVGSPLSLECTVEGTSNPNLYWYRQAAGRGLQLLFYSVGIGQISSEVPQNLSASRPQDRQFILSSKKLLLSDSGFYLCAWTTGANQPQHFGDGTRLSIL.

This clonotype appeared many times. This sequence joins TRBV7-9 and TRBJ1-1; 12 bases agree with TRBD1. Germline V gives CDR1 SEHNR, CDR2 FQNEAQ (reference sequence). The J segment lost 3 bases and the V segment lost 5 bases, leaving 10 bases of the junction unmatched. This CDR3 is built from 17 residues. The CDR3 sequence: CASSLGPGQGAYTEAFF. CDR3 nucleotides: TGTGCCAGCAGCCTTGGGCCGGGACAGGGGGCATACACTGAAGCTTTCTTT.

The V call is TRBV29-1, the J call TRBJ2-1; D call uncertain. Germline CDR1 SQVTM, CDR2 ANQGSEA. The CDR3 runs 13 residues. V shed 2 bases and J shed 8 bases, with 13 bases lying between them. This chain's CDR3 is CSVEPALGDEQFF. CDR3 bases: TGCAGCGTTGAACCAGCGTTGGGCGATGAGCAGTTCTTC.

The chain employs TRBV27 and TRBJ2-5; D call uncertain. Germline V gene data show CDR1 as MNHEY and CDR2 as SMNVEV (reference sequence). This CDR3 region has 13 residues. V gave up 5 bases and J gave up 4 bases, with 11 bases separating them. CDR3 protein: CASSARVTETQYF. The CDR3 DNA sequence: TGTGCCAGCAGTGCTCGGGTTACAGAGACCCAGTACTTC.

The chain carries TRBV18 and TRBJ2-3; 12 nucleotides match TRBD2. The germline V gene encodes CDR1 KGHSH and CDR2 LQKENI. The CDR3 totals 16 residues. V trimming: 5 bases; J trimming: 0 bases; junction bases outside the gene matches: 3. CDR3 sequence reads: CASSTSGGLSTDTQYF. CDR3 DNA sequence: TGTGCCAGCTCAACTAGCGGGGGGCTCAGCACAGATACGCAGTATTTT.

This clonotype turned up a few times. CDR3 amino acids: CASSTQGAGEQYV. CDR3 in DNA: TGTGCCAGCAGTACACAGGGAGCAGGCGAGCAGTACGTC. V gene TRBV28 combines with J gene TRBJ2-7; possibly TRBD1 for D (6 bases). The CDR3 spans 13 residues. The V gene's germline CDR1 is MDHEN and CDR2 SYDVKM. With 5 bases removed from V and 6 bases from J, the gap between germline ends came to 14 bases.

Only a few counts were recorded for this clonotype. CDR3 nucleotide sequence: TGTGCCAGCAGTTACTCGTCAGGGGATATCCACGAGCAGTACTTC. It encodes CASSYSSGDIHEQYF. The V call is TRBV6-5, the J call TRBJ2-7; a possible D gene is TRBD1 (6 bases). The germline gives CDR1 MNHEY, CDR2 SVGAGI. V lost 0 bases, J lost 5 bases, and 14 bases lay in between. The CDR3 extends over 15 amino acids.

This clonotype came up many times. V and J are TRBV6-5 and TRBJ2-7; D is unclear. CDR3 length: 16 residues. CDR1 is MNHEY and CDR2 is SVGAGI in the germline V gene. With 0 bases removed from V and 7 bases from J, the gap between germline ends came to 19 bases. CDR3 protein: CASSYSPRTVVTEQYF. The CDR3 region has the DNA TGTGCCAGCAGTTACTCGCCCCGGACGGTGGTTACGGAGCAGTACTTC.

The J gene is TRBJ2-3, the V gene TRBV9; the D is unclear. Trimming pared 0 bases from V and 5 bases from J, leaving 7 bases between. This CDR3 region has 13 residues. Looked up from germline, CDR1 is SGDLS and CDR2 is YYNGEE. The DNA of the CDR3 is TGTGCCAGCAGCGTAGACCGCGAAGATACGCAGTATTTT. Its protein is CASSVDREDTQYF.

This clonotype appeared a few times. The chain links TRBV9 to TRBJ2-1; TRBD2 aligns across 9 bases. From germline, CDR1 is SGDLS and CDR2 YYNGEE. The CDR3 has 17 residues. Germline trimming cut 4 bases from V and 5 bases from J; bases unmatched to any gene: 13. CDR3 DNA sequence: TGTGCCAGCAGCCCCCCTGGGAGAGCGGGGGGAAACAATGAGCAGTTCTTC. Amino acids: CASSPPGRAGGNNEQFF.

The rearrangement uses TRBV7-9 and TRBJ2-1, with D possibly called TRBD1 or TRBD2 (5 bases each). V was pared by 4 bases and J by 4 bases, with 14 bases between. CDR1 SEHNR and CDR2 FQNEAQ come from the germline V gene (reference sequence). This CDR3 is built from 15 residues. The CDR3 reads CASSSGTKPYNEQFF. The CDR3 nucleotides are TGTGCCAGCAGCTCCGGGACCAAGCCTTACAATGAGCAGTTCTTC.

The chain has TRBV27 and TRBJ1-5; D is ambiguous. This CDR3 region has 16 residues. The V end was cut by 0 bases, the J end by 0 bases, with 9 bases between. Germline CDR1 reads MNHEY; CDR2 reads SMNVEV (reference sequence). CDR3 protein: CASSLSQPYSNQPQHF. CDR3 coding DNA: TGTGCCAGCAGTTTATCCCAACCTTATAGCAATCAGCCCCAGCATTTT.

V usage is TRBV20-1 and J usage is TRBJ2-1; D may be TRBD2 (6 bases). CDR3 length: 14 residues. The V gene's germline CDR1 is DFQATT and CDR2 SNEGSKA (reference sequence). Trimming removed 5 bases at V and 0 bases at J, with 11 bases between. CDR3 residues: CSALRDSSYNEQFF. CDR3 DNA: TGCAGTGCTTTGCGGGACTCCTCCTACAATGAGCAGTTCTTC.

This clonotype was observed a few times. CDR3 sequence reads: CASSQVSAGGYEQYF. The CDR3 nucleotides are TGCGCCAGCAGCCAAGTATCGGCGGGTGGCTACGAGCAGTACTTC. This chain uses TRBV4-3 with TRBJ2-7, with TRBD2 as a possible D gene (5 bases). Deletions cut 1 base from V and 3 bases from J, with 13 bases between. The CDR3 spans 15 residues. Germline lookup yields CDR1 LGHNA and CDR2 YSLEER.

The chain has TRBV29-1 and TRBJ2-3; 8 nucleotides align to TRBD2. CDR1 is SQVTM, CDR2 ANQGSEA, per germline. The CDR3 is 17 amino acids. Germline trimming cut 6 bases from V and 0 bases from J; bases unmatched to any gene: 14. The CDR3 DNA follows: TGCAGCGTCGTAGCTGCGGGGGGCCCCCCGAGCACAGATACGCAGTATTTT. Translating gives CSVVAAGGPPSTDTQYF.

This clonotype was seen only a few times. The chain carries TRBV5-1 and TRBJ2-1; D unresolved. The germline V and J ends were trimmed by 3 bases and 10 bases, with 8 bases remaining between them. The germline V gene encodes CDR1 SGHRS and CDR2 YFSETQ. CDR3 length: 11 amino acids. CDR3 DNA sequence: TGCGCCAGCAGCTCGGACGCAGAGCAGTTCTTC. This codes for CASSSDAEQFF.

CDR3: CASSGQGAYNEQFF. In nucleotides, the CDR3 is TGTGCCAGCAGTGGACAGGGGGCTTACAATGAGCAGTTCTTC. The chain links TRBV7-9 to TRBJ2-1, with TRBD1 matching 11 bases. The V gene's germline CDR1 is SEHNR and CDR2 FQNEAQ (reference sequence). This CDR3 has 14 residues. V was clipped by 6 bases and J by 4 bases; unmatched bases: 2.